These 26 T cell receptor beta chains originate from one sample sequenced in a study of blood T cell repertoires in COVID-19. TCRdb's table, derived via immunoSEQ multiplex PCR, lists solely in-frame clones and lacks some. Of under 250,000 clones listed, around 91% are singletons. The sample taken for sequencing was PBMCs or T cells enriched from blood (not recorded which). These receptor sequences come from a woman between 18 and 29 years old in a cohort exposed to, infected with or recovered from COVID-19 (not recorded which).

The genes are TRBV20-1 and TRBJ2-3, with 9 bases lining up with TRBD2. V shed 3 bases and J 3 bases; nucleotides not matched to a gene: 13. The length of the CDR3 is 17 residues. Germline CDR1 is DFQATT and CDR2 is SNEGSKA (reference sequence). The CDR3 region is CSASPLLTSGLTDTQYF. CDR3 DNA: TGCAGTGCTAGTCCCCTTTTGACTAGCGGACTTACAGATACGCAGTATTTT.

V is TRBV3-1 (or the pseudogene TRBV3-2) and J is TRBJ2-1, with no clear D. The CDR3 spans 11 residues. Trimming removed 3 bases at V and 9 bases at J, with 6 bases between. Per the germline V gene, CDR1 is LGHDT and CDR2 is YNNKEL (reference sequence). The CDR3 sequence: CASSQASEQFF. The DNA of the CDR3 is TGTGCCAGCAGCCAGGCCAGTGAGCAGTTCTTC.

This clone is a singleton in its sample. V is TRBV5-8 and J is TRBJ1-1; 7 bases agree with TRBD1. The CDR3 covers 15 residues. The V and J ends lost 2 bases and 1 base, in that order; junction bases with no gene match: 5. Germline CDR1 SGHTS, CDR2 YDEGEE. CDR3 sequence: CASSFSNRGNTEAFF. The CDR3 DNA reads TGTGCCAGCAGCTTTTCCAACAGGGGGAACACTGAAGCTTTCTTT.

The chain has TRBV6-5 and TRBJ1-1; unclear D gene. The V gene lost 4 bases and the J gene lost 2 bases, with 8 bases spanning the gap. Germline CDR1 and CDR2: MNHEY and SVGAGI. CDR3 length equals 13 residues. This CDR3 is CASSSRGNTEAFF. In DNA, the CDR3 is TGTGCCAGCAGTTCCCGGGGTAACACTGAAGCTTTCTTT.

J is TRBJ1-2 and V is TRBV9, with unresolved D. CDR1 SGDLS and CDR2 YYNGEE come from the germline V gene. The V and J ends lost 4 bases and 5 bases respectively, with 12 bases between them. This CDR3 spans 13 amino acids. CDR3 protein: CASSSLDGYGYTF. DNA for the CDR3: TGTGCCAGCAGCTCTCTAGACGGGTATGGCTACACCTTC. Full variable domain (remainder filled in from reference TRBV9 and TRBJ1-2): DSGVTQTPKHLITATGQRVTLRCSPRSGDLSVYWYQQSLDQGLQFLIQYYNGEERAKGNILERFSAQQFPDLHSELNLSSLELGDSALYFCASSSLDGYGYTFGSGTRLTVV.

The chain combines TRBV25-1 with TRBJ2-3; D might be TRBD2 (6 bases). The V end lost 1 base, the J end lost 1 base, and 12 bases lay between the germline ends. This CDR3 has 16 residues. Germline V gene sequence: CDR1 MGHDK, CDR2 SYGVNS. The CDR3 loop reads CASSESWGGGTDTQYF. The DNA of the CDR3 is TGTGCCAGCAGTGAATCATGGGGAGGTGGCACAGATACGCAGTATTTT.

The V gene is TRBV6-1, the J gene TRBJ2-2; D not certain. Trimming removed 1 base at V and 0 bases at J, with 9 bases between. The CDR3 has 16 amino acids. Germline V CDR1 and CDR2: MNHNS, SASEGT. CDR3 DNA: TGTGCCAGCAGTGAAGTATGGCGGTCGAACACCGGGGAGCTGTTTTTT. This sequence encodes CASSEVWRSNTGELFF.

V usage is TRBV2 and J usage is TRBJ2-7, with 12 bases aligning to TRBD2. Germline CDR1 reads SNHLY; CDR2 reads FYNNEI. J lost 2 bases, V lost 6 bases, and 11 bases had no gene match. The CDR3 is 17 residues long. CDR3 in DNA: TGTGCCAGCAGCCCTCGACTAGCGGGAGCCTTCCCCTACGAGCAGTACTTC. Encoded protein: CASSPRLAGAFPYEQYF.

The chain uses TRBV27 and TRBJ1-2; TRBD1 matches at 8 bases. The CDR3 spans 13 residues. Germline-derived CDR1 and CDR2 are MNHEY and SMNVEV (reference sequence). With V trimmed by 3 bases and J by 7 bases, 4 bases remained unmatched. CDR3 in DNA: TGTGCCAGCAGTTTCCAGGGGGCGCTTGGCTACACCTTC. This codes for CASSFQGALGYTF.

This chain joins TRBV10-1 and TRBJ2-7, with unresolved D. The CDR3 totals 13 residues. V was clipped by 2 bases and J by 0 bases, with 5 bases between them. From germline, CDR1 is WNHNN and CDR2 SYGVQD (reference sequence). In DNA form, the CDR3 reads TGCGCCAGCAGTGAGGCCAGCTCCTACGAGCAGTACTTC. Amino acids: CASSEASSYEQYF.

V and J are TRBV27 and TRBJ1-1; 8 nucleotides match TRBD1. Looked up from germline, CDR1 is MNHEY and CDR2 is SMNVEV (reference sequence). CDR3 size: 15 residues. V lost 6 bases to trimming and J lost 3 bases; unmatched junction nucleotides: 9. CDR3 bases: TGTGCCAGCAGGGGGACAGGACTCAGGGACACTGAAGCTTTCTTT. It is translated as CASRGTGLRDTEAFF.

The chain has TRBV27 and TRBJ1-5; D remains ambiguous. Germline V gene data show CDR1 as MNHEY and CDR2 as SMNVEV (reference sequence). V was clipped by 1 base and J by 7 bases, with 11 bases between them. CDR3 size: 14 residues. The CDR3 DNA reads TGTGCCAGCAGTTTATTCGGGAACGAACAGCCCCAGCATTTT. This translates into CASSLFGNEQPQHF.

The chain links TRBV5-1 to TRBJ2-5, with TRBD2 identical over 8 bases. The V gene's germline CDR1 is SGHRS and CDR2 YFSETQ. V was clipped by 4 bases and J by 4 bases; unmatched bases: 9. This CDR3 region has 15 residues. This chain's CDR3 is CASSATGTSSETQYF. The CDR3 nucleotides are TGCGCCAGCAGCGCCACCGGGACTAGTTCAGAGACCCAGTACTTC.

J is TRBJ1-4 and V is TRBV5-1, with 11 bases fitting TRBD1. V shed 2 bases, J shed 7 bases, and the junction held 7 bases outside the gene matches. This CDR3 is 16 amino acids long. Germline values: CDR1 SGHRS, CDR2 YFSETQ. The CDR3 reads CASSFFRGTGGEKLFF. For the CDR3, the DNA is TGCGCCAGCAGCTTCTTCAGGGGGACAGGGGGTGAAAAACTGTTTTTT.

The CDR3 protein is CASSSLNQPQHF. CDR3 DNA sequence: TGTGCCAGCAGTTCCCTCAATCAGCCCCAGCATTTT. The chain couples TRBV6-2 or TRBV6-3 to TRBJ1-5; no definite D call. CDR1 and CDR2 (germline): MNHEY, SVGEGT. CDR3 length: 12 amino acids. V shed 4 bases and J shed 3 bases, with 4 bases lying between them.

The chain links TRBV3-1 (or the pseudogene TRBV3-2) to TRBJ1-2; 7 nucleotides agree with TRBD1. V lost 4 bases to trimming and J lost 5 bases; unmatched junction nucleotides: 7. The CDR3 runs 14 residues. The germline V gene encodes CDR1 LGHDT and CDR2 YNNKEL (reference sequence). The CDR3 region has the DNA TGTGCCAGCAGCCCCTGGACAGGCCATTATGGCTACACCTTC. As protein: CASSPWTGHYGYTF.

This clone was counted a single time. The rearrangement uses TRBV6-1 and TRBJ1-2; D not resolved. Germline loops: CDR1 MNHNS, CDR2 SASEGT. This CDR3 comprises 15 residues. Deletions cut 1 base from V and 0 bases from J, with 9 bases between. CDR3: CASSEGGPTNYGYTF. The DNA for the CDR3 is TGTGCCAGCAGTGAAGGAGGGCCTACTAACTATGGCTACACCTTC.

This chain links TRBV10-1 with TRBJ2-1; possibly TRBD1 for D (5 bases). V was cut by 4 bases and J by 5 bases, with 15 bases left in between. The CDR3 runs 15 residues. Germline loops: CDR1 WNHNN, CDR2 SYGVQD (reference sequence). Here the CDR3 reads CASSAGSDTHNEQFF. The CDR3 bases are TGCGCCAGCAGTGCAGGATCGGACACACACAATGAGCAGTTCTTC.

The chain combines TRBV5-1 with TRBJ2-1, with TRBD2 identical over 13 bases. Germline loops: CDR1 SGHRS, CDR2 YFSETQ. Trimming removed 0 bases from V and 4 bases from J; junction bases left unmatched: 13. There are 20 residues in the CDR3. The CDR3 DNA follows: TGCGCCAGCAGCTTGGGTCTAACCGGGACTAGCGGGGCGCAATACAATGAGCAGTTCTTC. Its translation: CASSLGLTGTSGAQYNEQFF.

V is TRBV4-1 and J is TRBJ1-2; D gene unclear. Trimming cost V 4 bases and J 7 bases, with 13 bases left between them. The CDR3 consists of 13 residues. Germline V gene data show CDR1 as MGHRA and CDR2 as YSYEKL. The chain's CDR3 is CASSLEAGPGYTF. The CDR3 DNA follows: TGCGCCAGCAGCCTTGAGGCTGGCCCTGGCTACACCTTC.

This sequence joins TRBV5-1 and TRBJ1-6; possibly TRBD1 for D (6 bases). The V gene lost 5 bases and the J gene lost 7 bases, with 16 bases spanning the gap. The CDR3 length is 15 residues. Germline V gene data show CDR1 as SGHRS and CDR2 as YFSETQ. DNA for the CDR3: TGCGCCAGCAGTCCAATTTCTACAGGGAATTCACCCCTCCACTTT. Translating it yields CASSPISTGNSPLHF.

The V call is TRBV27, the J call TRBJ2-1; D is unclear. Germline V gene sequence: CDR1 MNHEY, CDR2 SMNVEV (reference sequence). V gave up 0 bases and J gave up 7 bases, with 16 bases separating them. The CDR3 is made up of 16 amino acids. This CDR3 reads CASSLSMGPEGNEQFF. The DNA of the CDR3 is TGTGCCAGCAGTTTATCGATGGGCCCGGAAGGTAATGAGCAGTTCTTC.

The gene calls are TRBV7-9 and TRBJ1-5, with D unresolved. CDR3 length: 15 residues. V shed 3 bases and J shed 0 bases, with 9 bases lying between them. Germline V CDR1 and CDR2: SEHNR, FQNEAQ (reference sequence). CDR3 amino acids: CASSFGENSNQPQHF. DNA for the CDR3: TGTGCCAGCAGCTTCGGGGAGAATAGCAATCAGCCCCAGCATTTT.

The chain carries TRBV7-2 and TRBJ1-2; D call uncertain. CDR3 length equals 15 residues. Germline V gene sequence: CDR1 SGHTA, CDR2 FQGNSA. Deletions cut 5 bases from V and 4 bases from J, with 17 bases between. The CDR3 spells CASSLRSEDLYGYTF. CDR3 DNA: TGTGCCAGCAGCCTCCGCAGTGAAGATCTCTATGGCTACACCTTC.

The V and J genes are TRBV15 and TRBJ1-3, with D unclear. This CDR3 is 15 amino acids long. Germline CDR1 reads LNHNV; CDR2 reads YYDKDF (reference sequence). V was pared by 1 base and J by 0 bases, with 7 bases between. This chain's CDR3 is CATSRVRNSGNTIYF. CDR3 DNA sequence: TGTGCCACCAGCAGAGTGCGGAACTCTGGAAACACCATATATTTT.

This rearrangement joins TRBV2 to TRBJ2-1; 8 bases are a match to TRBD1. Germline assignment: CDR1 SNHLY and CDR2 FYNNEI. The CDR3 contains 14 residues. The J segment lost 3 bases and the V segment lost 7 bases, leaving 5 bases of the junction unmatched. For the CDR3, the DNA is TGTGCCAGCATGGCGGGACAGGACTACAATGAGCAGTTCTTC. Protein sequence: CASMAGQDYNEQFF.